What follows are 15 T cell receptor beta chains derived from one specimen sequenced in a study of tumor and adjacent non-tumor tissue in lung cancer. A modified ARM-PCR protocol with three rounds of nested PCR amplified TCRbeta. TCRdb reprocessed the multiplex PCR reads via MiXCR and lists one record per CDR3 protein. The sample shows some 200,000 distinct CDR3 sequences, 60% to 75% of them seen only once. RNA was extracted from bulk tissue without any cell sorting. The sequencing input was lung tumor tissue. The receptors derive from a man in his fifties or sixties with non-small cell lung cancer.

In regard to this clonotype: The junction departs from the called germline gene at one end, perhaps through a read error. The chain has TRBV29-1 and TRBJ1-1, with D possibly matching TRBD1 (6 bases). Looked up from germline, CDR1 is SQVTM and CDR2 is ANQGSEA. The CDR3 spans 13 residues. Here the CDR3 DNA reads TGCTGCGTTGAGGTAGACAGGTACACTGAAGCTTTCTTT. Residues: CCVEVDRYTEAFF.

V and J are TRBV20-1 and TRBJ2-3, with 9 bases aligning to TRBD2. V lost 0 bases and J lost 2; bases outside the gene matches: 6. The CDR3 covers 16 residues. Looked up from germline, CDR1 is DFQATT and CDR2 is SNEGSKA (reference sequence). The chain's CDR3 is CSARDARGGYTDTQYF. The CDR3, as DNA: TGCAGTGCTAGAGACGCGCGGGGGGGCTACACAGATACGCAGTATTTT.

The sample holds a few counts of this clonotype. CDR3 loop: CASSQVTWRAVQGEQFF. DNA of the CDR3: TGTGCCAGCAGCCAAGTTACGTGGAGGGCCGTCCAGGGTGAGCAGTTCTTC. The V and J genes are TRBV4-2 and TRBJ2-1, with D perhaps TRBD2 (6 bases). The germline CDR1 and CDR2 sequences are LGHNA and YNFKEQ. V was trimmed by 1 base and J by 9 bases, leaving 22 bases between them. The length of the CDR3 is 17 residues.

On this clonotype itself: One junction end does not reproduce the germline sequence, and a read error may be involved. The genes are TRBV20-1 and TRBJ1-3, with a tentative D call TRBD1 (6 bases). Germline V gene lookup returns CDR1 DFQATT and CDR2 SNEGSKA (reference sequence). The CDR3 length is 15 residues. CDR3 residues: CSAAPGESSGNTLNF. DNA for the CDR3: TGCAGTGCTGCTCCAGGGGAGAGCTCTGGAAACACCTTAAATTTT.

This clonotype was observed once. At one boundary the junction diverges from the germline segment, which might be a read error. The J gene is TRBJ2-7, the V gene TRBV11-2; no clear D gene. Germline CDR1 is SGHAT and CDR2 is FQNNGV. CDR3 size: 14 residues. The CDR3 DNA reads TGTGCCAACAGCTTACGTCAGAGCTACTACGAACAGTACTTC. Translating it yields CANSLRQSYYEQYF.

On this clonotype itself: Compared with germline, one end of the junction differs, possibly owing to a read error. Written as DNA, the CDR3 is TGTGTCAGCAACAAACCTCGTACGGGACAGGGGTCCAATCAGCCCCAGCATTTT. Translation gives CVSNKPRTGQGSNQPQHF. The rearrangement links TRBV6-2 or TRBV6-3 to TRBJ1-5, with TRBD1 matching 10 bases. This CDR3 region has 18 residues. Germline V CDR1 and CDR2: MNHEY, SVGEGT.

Turning to this clonotype: A much more abundant neighbour one base away suggests this may be a read error. This chain uses TRBV29-1 with TRBJ1-5; D is unclear. The CDR3 covers 14 residues. CDR1 SQVTM and CDR2 ANQGSEA come from the germline V gene. Trimming pared 6 bases from V and 0 bases from J, leaving 12 bases between. The CDR3: CSVLQWGSNQPQHF. CDR3 sequence (DNA): TGCAGCGTGTTACAGTGGGGTAGCAATCAGCCCCAGCATTTT.

The chain links TRBV5-1 to TRBJ1-2, with D unclear. Germline values: CDR1 SGHRS, CDR2 YFSETQ. CDR3 length: 15 amino acids. The V end lost 1 base, the J end lost 1 base, and 11 bases lay between the germline ends. The CDR3, as DNA: TGCGCCAGCAGCTTGAATGCCATCTATAACTATGGCTACACCTTC. This translates into CASSLNAIYNYGYTF.

Concerning this clonotype itself: With a much larger clone just one base away, this may be a read error. The gene calls are TRBV11-2 and TRBJ2-2, with unresolved D. CDR3 size: 14 residues. Germline-derived CDR1 and CDR2 are SGHAT and FQNNGV. The CDR3 sequence is CASNLSHSGRELFF. For the CDR3, the DNA is TGTGCCAGCAACTTATCCCACTCAGGCCGGGAGCTGTTTTTT.

This sequence joins TRBV6-2 or TRBV6-3 and TRBJ2-7; possibly TRBD1 for D (6 bases). Between the trimmed V and J ends, which lost 2 bases and 6 bases, there was a span of 14 bases. CDR1 and CDR2 (germline): MNHEY, SVGEGT. The CDR3 is 14 amino acids. The CDR3 nucleotides are TGTGCCAGCAGTTACCTGGGACAAGGGACCGAGCAGTACTTC. Amino acid sequence: CASSYLGQGTEQYF.

Many counts were recorded for this clonotype. The chain joins TRBV6-5 to TRBJ2-3, with 7 bases lining up with TRBD2. Germline loops: CDR1 MNHEY, CDR2 SVGAGI. The CDR3 has 13 residues. Germline trimming cut 4 bases from V and 5 bases from J; bases unmatched to any gene: 3. CDR3 sequence reads: CASSWASGDTQYF. CDR3 DNA: TGTGCCAGCAGTTGGGCTAGCGGAGATACGCAGTATTTT.

This clonotype appeared a single time. Because the CDR3 is missing its conserved closing phenylalanine or tryptophan, this is likely a read error. The chain uses TRBV6-6 and TRBJ1-4; D is possibly TRBD1 (6 bases). In germline, CDR1 is MNHNY, CDR2 SVGAGI (reference sequence). The CDR3 has 15 amino acids. CDR3 region: CDSTSRGGRGEKLFL. CDR3 DNA: TGTGACAGCACCTCCCGAGGGGGGAGAGGGGAAAAACTGTTTCTT.

About this clonotype: A clone one base away is much larger, so this may be a read error. Since the CDR3 does not end with the conserved phenylalanine or tryptophan, this likely comes from a read error. The chain uses TRBV29-1 and TRBJ2-3; possible D gene TRBD2, 6 bases. Trimming cost V 1 base and J 4 bases, with 12 bases left between them. CDR1 SQVTM and CDR2 ANQGSEA come from the germline V gene. This CDR3 comprises 14 residues. CDR3 residues: CSVEALSGADTQYL. The CDR3 coding sequence is TGCAGCGTTGAAGCTCTCTCGGGGGCAGATACGCAGTATTTG.

As regards this clonotype: Because it lacks the conserved phenylalanine or tryptophan at the end, this CDR3 is likely a read error. The genes are TRBV10-2 and TRBJ1-5; tentative D call: TRBD1 (6 bases). Germline V gives CDR1 WSHSY, CDR2 SAAADI. The CDR3 is 14 amino acids. Trimming stripped 4 bases from V and 5 bases from J, with 12 bases between. As DNA, the CDR3 is TGCGCCAGCAGTGGTTTGGCAGGGGATCAGCCCCAGCATTTG. It codes for CASSGLAGDQPQHL.

For this clonotype: A much larger clone lies a single base off, so this may be a read error. The chain is built from TRBV5-1 and TRBJ1-2, with D unresolved. The germline V gene has CDR1 SGHRS and CDR2 YFSETQ. The CDR3 spans 12 residues. The CDR3 bases are TGCGCCAGCAGCTTAAGTGACTATCGCTACACCTTC. Protein: CASSLSDYRYTF.